The sequence of this T cell receptor beta chain was determined in a study of technical replicates of blood from several donors. Libraries were prepared by immunoSEQ multiplex PCR; TCRdb keeps only in-frame clonotypes and omits some of them. The sample lists approximately 74,000 clones, 95% to 98% occurring once. This clone came up once. V was pared by 4 bases and J by 6 bases, with 6 bases of the junction left unmatched. The germline V gene has CDR1 SGHNT and CDR2 YYREEE (reference sequence). The CDR3 is 13 residues long. Sequenced sample: T cells isolated from PBMCs. This sequence joins TRBV5-4 and TRBJ2-7, with 8 bases lining up with TRBD2. This TCR was recovered from a human donor in good health. The CDR3 DNA follows: TGTGCCAGCAGCCACCACGGGGGGGCCGAGCAGTACTTC. This codes for CASSHHGGAEQYF.